The 25 T cell receptor beta chains below were found in one sample sequenced in a study of OX40 agonist ivuxolimab in advanced cancers. TCRdb's table, derived via immunoSEQ multiplex PCR, lists solely in-frame clones and lacks some. The table lists about 20,000 clones, 90% to 95% of them singletons. This specimen consisted of CD4+ or CD8+ T cells sorted from blood, obtained in a trial of the OX40 agonist ivuxolimab. All receptors come from an adult with an advanced solid tumor such as melanoma, head and neck, liver or kidney cancer.

This chain links TRBV7-9 with TRBJ2-7, with D possibly matching TRBD2 (7 bases). Trimming removed 4 bases from V and 2 bases from J, with 21 bases in between. This CDR3 has 17 amino acids. The germline V gene encodes CDR1 SEHNR and CDR2 FQNEAQ (reference sequence). The CDR3, as DNA: TGTGCCAGCAGCTCCCAAGGCGGGGGCGACGGAACCTACGAGCAGTACTTC. The encoded protein is CASSSQGGGDGTYEQYF.

This CDR3 reads CASSQLRGGNQPQHF. The CDR3 DNA reads as TGTGCCAGCAGTCAGCTTAGAGGCGGCAATCAGCCCCAGCATTTT. The gene calls are TRBV6-6 and TRBJ1-5; the D is unclear. This CDR3 is built from 15 residues. Per germline, CDR1 MNHNY and CDR2 SVGAGI (reference sequence). V was trimmed by 5 bases and J by 2 bases, leaving 13 bases between them.

This chain connects TRBV19 to TRBJ1-5; D is unresolved. This CDR3 contains 16 residues. Germline V gene sequence: CDR1 LNHDA, CDR2 SQIVND (reference sequence). The V gene lost 4 bases and the J gene lost 0 bases, with 13 bases spanning the gap. CDR3 sequence: CASSRARAYSNQPQHF. The CDR3 region has the DNA TGTGCCAGTAGTAGGGCAAGAGCCTATAGCAATCAGCCCCAGCATTTT. The full variable domain, in which reference TRBV19 and TRBJ1-5 provide the parts outside the CDR3, is DGGITQSPKYLFRKEGQNVTLSCEQNLNHDAMYWYRQDPGQGLRLIYYSQIVNDFQKGDIAEGYSVSREKKESFPLTVTSAQKNPTAFYLCASSRARAYSNQPQHFGDGTRLSIL.

The chain joins TRBV5-4 to TRBJ2-7; 7 positions agree with TRBD1. The CDR3 consists of 14 residues. The trim removed 2 bases at V and 2 bases at J, leaving 4 bases unmatched. Germline CDR1 reads SGHNT; CDR2 reads YYREEE (reference sequence). CDR3 coding DNA: TGTGCCAGCAGCTTTTGGGACAGAGCCTACGAGCAGTACTTC. This gives the protein CASSFWDRAYEQYF.

The V call is TRBV29-1, the J call TRBJ2-7, with 7 bases that match TRBD1. The CDR3 runs 13 residues. Trimming removed 7 bases from V and 1 base from J; junction bases left unmatched: 7. Looked up from germline, CDR1 is SQVTM and CDR2 is ANQGSEA. CDR3 protein: CSAYDRESYEQYF. The CDR3 nucleotides are TGCAGCGCTTACGACAGGGAGTCCTACGAGCAGTACTTC.

This clone was observed once. The chain has TRBV30 and TRBJ2-5; D remains ambiguous. Germline values: CDR1 GTSNPN, CDR2 SVGIG (reference sequence). V lost 0 bases, J lost 4 bases, and 6 bases lay in between. The CDR3 is 12 amino acids. In DNA form, the CDR3 reads TGTGCCTGGAGTGTAATTGGAGAGACCCAGTACTTC. It translates to CAWSVIGETQYF.

The chain employs TRBV7-9 and TRBJ2-3; 8 bases are a match to TRBD1. This CDR3 has 15 residues. Germline V CDR1 and CDR2: SEHNR, FQNEAQ (reference sequence). V gave up 7 bases and J gave up 4 bases; unmatched junction bases: 10. CDR3 sequence (DNA): TGTGCCAGCATGATCAGACAGGGGTCGGCAGATACGCAGTATTTT. Encoded protein: CASMIRQGSADTQYF.

This chain links TRBV4-1 with TRBJ2-5; D may be TRBD2 (6 bases). CDR1 is MGHRA and CDR2 is YSYEKL in the germline V gene. This CDR3 is built from 14 residues. V gave up 4 bases and J gave up 5 bases, with 14 bases separating them. CDR3 region: CASSPLLGGETQYF. The CDR3 DNA reads as TGCGCCAGCAGCCCCCTCCTTGGGGGGGAGACCCAGTACTTC.

The genes are TRBV6-6 and TRBJ2-2, with TRBD1 matching over 7 bases. This CDR3 comprises 14 residues. V lost 10 bases to trimming and J lost 0 bases; unmatched junction nucleotides: 5. Germline lookup yields CDR1 MNHNY and CDR2 SVGAGI (reference sequence). CDR3 amino acids: CATTDRSNTGELFF. The CDR3 nucleotides are TGTGCCACCACGGACAGGTCGAACACCGGGGAGCTGTTTTTT.

The rearrangement uses TRBV6-5 and TRBJ2-7; 8 bases are shared with TRBD1. The CDR3 loop spans 15 amino acids. Germline V gene lookup returns CDR1 MNHEY and CDR2 SVGAGI. V shed 5 bases, J shed 2 bases, and the junction held 8 bases outside the gene matches. The CDR3 DNA follows: TGTGCCAGCAGTCTTCGACAGGGGTGGCCCTACGAGCAGTACTTC. Residues: CASSLRQGWPYEQYF.

This clone has just a few counts. The chain couples TRBV19 to TRBJ1-6; 9 bases are shared with TRBD1. J was trimmed by 7 bases and V by 4 bases; bases with no gene match: 5. This CDR3 contains 15 residues. Germline loops: CDR1 LNHDA, CDR2 SQIVND (reference sequence). The chain's CDR3 is CASSTGQGYNSPLHF. CDR3 nucleotides: TGTGCCAGTAGTACCGGACAGGGGTACAATTCACCCCTCCACTTT.

V is TRBV5-6 and J is TRBJ2-3; no clear D gene. Between the trimmed V and J ends, which lost 0 bases and 6 bases, there was a span of 5 bases. CDR1 is SGHDT and CDR2 is YYEEEE in the germline V gene. This CDR3 has 12 amino acids. The CDR3 loop reads CASSLVVDTQYF. In DNA, the CDR3 is TGTGCCAGCAGCTTGGTAGTTGATACGCAGTATTTT.

The J gene is TRBJ2-5, the V gene TRBV11-2; 13 bases line up with TRBD2. Trimming removed 10 bases from V and 3 bases from J; junction bases left unmatched: 5. Germline V gene lookup returns CDR1 SGHAT and CDR2 FQNNGV. The CDR3 length is 14 residues. The CDR3 nucleotides read TGTGCCACGGGACTAGCGGGGTTAGAAGAGACCCAGTACTTC. This codes for CATGLAGLEETQYF.

This sequence joins TRBV6-4 and TRBJ2-3, with 10 bases aligning to TRBD1. Germline V gene data show CDR1 as MRHNA and CDR2 as SNTAGT. Trimming removed 6 bases from V and 1 base from J; junction bases left unmatched: 1. The CDR3 has 14 residues. The CDR3 DNA reads TGTGCCAGCAGCGGGACAGGGGGCACAGATACGCAGTATTTT. It encodes CASSGTGGTDTQYF.

The genes are TRBV5-5 and TRBJ2-7; 12 nucleotides agree with TRBD2. The CDR3 loop spans 14 amino acids. Germline V gene sequence: CDR1 SGHKS, CDR2 YYEKEE (reference sequence). V lost 4 bases to trimming and J lost 3 bases; unmatched junction nucleotides: 2. This CDR3 is CASSPGLAGYEQYF. The CDR3 DNA reads as TGTGCCAGCAGCCCGGGACTAGCGGGCTACGAGCAGTACTTC.

The CDR3 protein is CASSLGATEQWPQHF. The CDR3 DNA sequence: TGTGCCAGCAGCTTAGGGGCCACAGAGCAATGGCCCCAGCATTTT. V usage is TRBV7-9 and J usage is TRBJ1-5; D gene ambiguous. Germline V gene data show CDR1 as SEHNR and CDR2 as FQNEAQ (reference sequence). V shed 1 base and J shed 9 bases, with 16 bases lying between them. This CDR3 is built from 15 residues. Variable domain in full (rest from reference TRBV7-9 and TRBJ1-5): DTGVSQNPRHKITKRGQNVTFRCDPISEHNRLYWYRQTLGQGPEFLTYFQNEAQLEKSRLLSDRFSAERPKGSFSTLEIQRTEQGDSAMYLCASSLGATEQWPQHFGDGTRLSIL.

The V call is TRBV15, the J call TRBJ1-5; TRBD1 agrees at 8 bases. The junction had 7 bases not matched to a gene; V was cut back by 6 bases and J by 3 bases. CDR3 length equals 15 residues. Per germline, CDR1 LNHNV and CDR2 YYDKDF (reference sequence). The CDR3 DNA sequence: TGTGCCACCAGGCCGGACAGGGCGAACAATCAGCCCCAGCATTTT. Translation: CATRPDRANNQPQHF.

The chain recombines TRBV4-1 with TRBJ1-1; D is uncertain. The V gene's germline CDR1 is MGHRA and CDR2 YSYEKL. V was cut by 0 bases and J by 0 bases, with 14 bases left in between. The CDR3 is 17 amino acids. The CDR3 sequence is CASSQEPQWSMNTEAFF. The CDR3 DNA is TGCGCCAGCAGCCAAGAGCCCCAGTGGAGCATGAACACTGAAGCTTTCTTT.

The chain has TRBV25-1 and TRBJ1-1; D is undetermined. The V gene's germline CDR1 is MGHDK and CDR2 SYGVNS. This CDR3 comprises 13 residues. The V gene lost 6 bases and the J gene lost 1 base, with 9 bases spanning the gap. The CDR3 is CASSPVRNTEAFF. DNA for the CDR3: TGTGCCAGCAGCCCGGTTCGGAACACTGAAGCTTTCTTT.

The V call is TRBV7-9, the J call TRBJ1-6, with TRBD1 as a possible D gene (5 bases). Trimming removed 5 bases at V and 9 bases at J, with 8 bases between. CDR1 and CDR2 (germline): SEHNR, FQNEAQ (reference sequence). The CDR3 runs 12 residues. CDR3 DNA: TGTGCCAGCAGCCCCGACAGTTCACCCCTCCACTTT. Translating it yields CASSPDSSPLHF.

The chain recombines TRBV19 with TRBJ2-5, with D tentatively TRBD1 (5 bases). The germline V gene has CDR1 LNHDA and CDR2 SQIVND (reference sequence). The germline V and J ends were trimmed by 2 bases and 1 base, with 8 bases remaining between them. The CDR3 runs to 14 residues. The CDR3 region has the DNA TGTGCCAGTAGTATAATAGGGGCCCAAGAGACCCAGTACTTC. This codes for CASSIIGAQETQYF. The whole variable domain, remainder taken from reference TRBV19 and TRBJ2-5, is DGGITQSPKYLFRKEGQNVTLSCEQNLNHDAMYWYRQDPGQGLRLIYYSQIVNDFQKGDIAEGYSVSREKKESFPLTVTSAQKNPTAFYLCASSIIGAQETQYFGPGTRLLVL.

V and J are TRBV4-2 and TRBJ2-3; D gene unclear. Germline CDR1 reads LGHNA; CDR2 reads YNFKEQ. The CDR3 totals 15 residues. The V end lost 0 bases, the J end lost 2 bases, and 9 bases lay between the germline ends. CDR3 DNA sequence: TGTGCCAGCAGCCAAGAGGGGAAAAACACAGATACGCAGTATTTT. This translates into CASSQEGKNTDTQYF.

This chain links TRBV7-9 with TRBJ2-1; TRBD1 might be the D (6 bases). The CDR3 loop spans 15 amino acids. The ends were cut back, 4 bases at V and 8 bases at J, with 18 bases in the middle. Germline loops: CDR1 SEHNR, CDR2 FQNEAQ (reference sequence). The CDR3 coding sequence is TGTGCCAGCAGCTCAACCCCGATGGGGGCGGATGAGCAGTTCTTC. Residues: CASSSTPMGADEQFF.

This sequence joins TRBV6-5 and TRBJ1-1, with D tentatively TRBD1 (5 bases). The CDR3 is made up of 15 amino acids. Germline V lookup: CDR1 MNHEY, CDR2 SVGAGI. V dropped 6 bases and J dropped 5 bases, with 19 bases sitting between them. This chain's CDR3 is CASRPLDRYRTEAFF. In nucleotides, the CDR3 is TGTGCCAGCAGACCTCTAGACAGATATAGGACTGAAGCTTTCTTT.

V and J are TRBV30 and TRBJ2-5; perhaps TRBD2 as D (6 bases). The germline V gene has CDR1 GTSNPN and CDR2 SVGIG (reference sequence). V dropped 0 bases and J dropped 0 bases, with 11 bases sitting between them. The CDR3 loop spans 15 amino acids. The CDR3, as DNA: TGTGCCTGGAGTGTGGATAGCGGATACCAAGAGACCCAGTACTTC. Its translation: CAWSVDSGYQETQYF.